This entry lists 28 T cell receptor beta chains sequenced from one sample in a study of cytomegalovirus exposure and HLA in healthy donors (dated by TCRdb to the late 2010s). The receptor library was made with the immunoSEQ multiplex PCR assay. For the multiplex PCR, a mixture combining 60 forward primers for TCR Vbeta segments and 13 reverse primers for TCR Jbeta segments was used. TCRdb provides this immuneACCESS table in a form limited to in-frame rearrangements. Some clones are lacking; in checked studies, under half of them reflect an unresolved V gene, and why the rest are absent is not known. Counted in this sample were about 150,000 clones; more than 75% of them appeared once. The ten most abundant clones make up approximately 2.5% of the sample. Source material: PBMCs. These receptors all come from a young man in good health and CMV-seropositive.

The chain couples TRBV5-4 to TRBJ2-3, with TRBD2 matching over 9 bases. With V trimmed by 2 bases and J by 4 bases, 8 bases remained unmatched. Germline CDR1 is SGHNT and CDR2 is YYREEE (reference sequence). This CDR3 region has 16 residues. CDR3 nucleotides: TGTGCCAGCAGCTTTCCTAGCGGGACTGCGTCAGATACGCAGTATTTT. Protein product: CASSFPSGTASDTQYF. Complete variable domain (other parts from reference TRBV5-4 and TRBJ2-3): ETGVTQSPTHLIKTRGQQVTLRCSSQSGHNTVSWYQQALGQGPQFIFQYYREEENGRGNFPPRFSGLQFPNYSSELNVNALELDDSALYLCASSFPSGTASDTQYFGPGTRLTVL.

The chain is built from TRBV19 and TRBJ1-2, with 9 bases lining up with TRBD1. Germline-derived CDR1 and CDR2 are LNHDA and SQIVND (reference sequence). The V gene end was trimmed by 7 bases and the J gene end by 6 bases; junction bases not matched to a gene: 9. This CDR3 region has 14 residues. The CDR3 loop is CASMNWTGEDGYTF. Here the CDR3 DNA reads TGTGCCAGTATGAATTGGACAGGGGAGGATGGCTACACCTTC.

V and J are TRBV4-2 and TRBJ1-1; 11 bases are shared with TRBD1. This CDR3 is 15 amino acids long. Germline trimming cut 1 base from V and 5 bases from J; bases unmatched to any gene: 3. CDR1 and CDR2 (germline): LGHNA, YNFKEQ. This chain's CDR3 is CASSQVGQGGTEAFF. In DNA, the CDR3 is TGTGCCAGCAGCCAAGTGGGACAGGGGGGGACTGAAGCTTTCTTT.

The chain couples TRBV7-8 to TRBJ2-1; TRBD2 aligns across 7 bases. The CDR3 covers 14 residues. Germline CDR1 and CDR2: SGHVS and FQNEAQ. V gave up 5 bases and J gave up 6 bases; unmatched junction bases: 7. As DNA, the CDR3 is TGTGCCAGCAGCCTCGGGGGGACTATCAATGAGCAGTTCTTC. Translation gives CASSLGGTINEQFF.

In this sample, this clone turned up once. The chain has TRBV5-1 and TRBJ2-1, with 9 bases matching TRBD2. The ends lost 4 bases at V and 4 bases at J; junction bases unmatched: 6. This CDR3 is 15 amino acids long. CDR1 SGHRS and CDR2 YFSETQ come from the germline V gene. This chain's CDR3 is CASSPSGGIYNEQFF. In nucleotides, the CDR3 is TGCGCCAGCAGCCCCAGCGGGGGGATTTACAATGAGCAGTTCTTC.

The chain carries TRBV29-1 and TRBJ2-1; TRBD2 matches 10 bases. V lost 7 bases, J lost 7 bases, and 13 bases stayed unmatched. CDR1 and CDR2 (germline): SQVTM, ANQGSEA. CDR3 length: 15 amino acids. This CDR3 is CSAAGGASGRNEQFF. The CDR3 DNA reads as TGCAGCGCTGCCGGGGGGGCTAGCGGGAGAAATGAGCAGTTCTTC.

This chain links TRBV4-3 with TRBJ1-1; D not certain. Trimming took 0 bases from V and 5 from J, leaving 10 bases between them. CDR3 size: 14 residues. CDR1 and CDR2 from the germline V gene are LGHNA and YSLEER. Here the CDR3 reads CASSQDWSGTEAFF. The CDR3 nucleotides are TGCGCCAGCAGCCAAGATTGGTCGGGGACTGAAGCTTTCTTT.

The table lists this clone with a count of one. The V and J genes are TRBV7-2 and TRBJ1-5; 9 positions match TRBD1. Germline CDR1 reads SGHTA; CDR2 reads FQGNSA. V shed 5 bases, J shed 4 bases, and the junction held 6 bases outside the gene matches. The CDR3 loop spans 15 amino acids. This CDR3 is CASSLYDRGNQPQHF. The CDR3 DNA follows: TGTGCCAGCAGCCTGTACGACAGGGGGAATCAGCCCCAGCATTTT.

The chain uses TRBV18 and TRBJ1-2; 8 bases match TRBD1. Germline V gene sequence: CDR1 KGHSH, CDR2 LQKENI. V lost 2 bases, J lost 4 bases, and 3 bases stayed unmatched. The CDR3 has 14 residues. CDR3 DNA: TGTGCCAGCTCACCAGGACAGGGTAGCTATGGCTACACCTTC. Protein: CASSPGQGSYGYTF.

This clone was seen more than once but under ten times. The rearrangement uses TRBV7-6 and TRBJ1-2; no reliable D call. The germline V gene has CDR1 SGHVS and CDR2 FNYEAQ. This CDR3 spans 15 amino acids. Trimming removed 5 bases at V and 0 bases at J, with 13 bases between. DNA of the CDR3: TGTGCCAGCAGCCCGACATTACTCGCTAACTATGGCTACACCTTC. Translating it yields CASSPTLLANYGYTF.

The chain couples TRBV4-1 to TRBJ2-7, with D tentatively TRBD1 (5 bases). The V end lost 4 bases, the J end lost 4 bases, and 17 bases lay between the germline ends. The CDR3 runs to 15 residues. Per the germline V gene, CDR1 is MGHRA and CDR2 is YSYEKL. The chain's CDR3 is CASSLLHGQVYEQYF. In DNA, the CDR3 is TGCGCCAGCAGCCTCCTCCATGGACAAGTTTACGAGCAGTACTTC.

This chain connects TRBV4-3 to TRBJ1-2, with a possible D match to TRBD1 (6 bases). The CDR3 spans 16 residues. With 3 bases removed from V and 0 bases from J, the gap between germline ends came to 14 bases. Germline CDR1 and CDR2: LGHNA and YSLEER. This chain's CDR3 is CASSQDWTEANYGYTF. The CDR3 bases are TGCGCCAGCAGCCAGGATTGGACAGAAGCTAACTATGGCTACACCTTC.

V usage is TRBV9 and J usage is TRBJ1-1, with a possible D match to TRBD1 (6 bases). This CDR3 has 17 residues. Germline lookup yields CDR1 SGDLS and CDR2 YYNGEE. V was shortened by 5 bases and J by 0 bases, with 20 bases between the two germline ends. This CDR3 is CASRIERQDHMNTEAFF. CDR3 DNA sequence: TGTGCCAGCAGAATAGAGAGACAGGACCACATGAACACTGAAGCTTTCTTT.

The CDR3 protein is CASSLATGLSGNTIYF. The DNA for the CDR3 is TGTGCCAGCAGCTTAGCCACAGGTCTATCTGGAAACACCATATATTTT. The rearrangement joins TRBV7-2 to TRBJ1-3; D possibly corresponds to TRBD1 (5 bases). V lost 0 bases to trimming and J lost 1 base, with 10 bases between them. CDR1 is SGHTA, CDR2 FQGNSA, per germline. The CDR3 covers 16 residues.

DNA for the CDR3: TGTGCCTCGAAGCGGGAGGGGACCCAGTACTTC. Its translation is CASKREGTQYF. V gene TRBV2 combines with J gene TRBJ2-5; TRBD2 matches 10 bases. CDR3 length equals 11 residues. The V segment lost 11 bases and the J segment 7 bases; nucleotides outside the gene matches: 4. CDR1 is SNHLY, CDR2 FYNNEI, per germline.

V gene TRBV11-2 combines with J gene TRBJ2-5, with D perhaps matching TRBD2 (6 bases). The germline V and J ends were trimmed by 6 bases and 3 bases, with 14 bases remaining between them. Germline values: CDR1 SGHAT, CDR2 FQNNGV. CDR3 length: 14 amino acids. The CDR3 loop reads CASRPGSLKETQYF. The CDR3, as DNA: TGTGCCAGCAGACCCGGGAGCTTAAAAGAGACCCAGTACTTC.

This clone was detected once. The chain joins TRBV6-1 to TRBJ2-1, with 9 bases matching TRBD2. The CDR3 totals 15 residues. Germline V gene sequence: CDR1 MNHNS, CDR2 SASEGT. The ends lost 6 bases at V and 4 bases at J; junction bases unmatched: 7. The CDR3 DNA reads TGTGCCAGCAGCTCGACTAGCGGCCTTTACAATGAGCAGTTCTTC. It codes for CASSSTSGLYNEQFF.

V usage is TRBV7-6 and J usage is TRBJ2-5, with a possible D match to TRBD2 (6 bases). Germline-derived CDR1 and CDR2 are SGHVS and FNYEAQ. This CDR3 is built from 13 residues. Trimming took 3 bases from V and 4 from J, leaving 9 bases between them. CDR3 bases: TGTGCCAGCAGCTTTGGAGCGGGAGAGACCCAGTACTTC. Protein: CASSFGAGETQYF. Using reference TRBV7-6 and TRBJ2-5 for the parts outside the CDR3, the full variable domain is GAGVSQSPRYKVTKRGQDVALRCDPISGHVSLYWYRQALGQGPEFLTYFNYEAQQDKSGLPNDRFSAERPEGSISTLTIQRTEQRDSAMYRCASSFGAGETQYFGPGTRLLVL.

In regard to this clone: Different DNA sequences within this sample yield the same CDR3. This chain connects TRBV13 to TRBJ2-3, with 10 bases aligning to TRBD2. Trimming took 5 bases from V and 6 from J; bases not matched to a gene: 11. Germline CDR1 PRHDT, CDR2 FYEKMQ (reference sequence). This CDR3 region has 16 residues. Here the CDR3 reads CASSPDGLAVGDTQYF. CDR3 DNA sequence: TGTGCCAGCAGCCCCGACGGACTAGCGGTGGGGGATACGCAGTATTTT.

This rearrangement joins TRBV5-1 to TRBJ2-6, with D uncertain. Germline CDR1 is SGHRS and CDR2 is YFSETQ. This CDR3 is built from 15 residues. V was clipped by 0 bases and J by 0 bases, with 4 bases between them. The CDR3 region is CASSLELSGANVLTF. The CDR3 nucleotides are TGCGCCAGCAGCTTGGAGCTCTCTGGGGCCAACGTCCTGACTTTC.

The chain joins TRBV7-3 to TRBJ1-2; possibly TRBD1 for D (5 bases). V dropped 5 bases and J dropped 6 bases, with 13 bases sitting between them. Germline CDR1 and CDR2: SGHTA and FQGTGA. This CDR3 region has 13 residues. The CDR3, as DNA: TGTGCCAGCAGCCCACGACCGGGGGATGGCTACACCTTC. It codes for CASSPRPGDGYTF.

The chain uses TRBV13 and TRBJ1-4, with D possibly TRBD1 on 5 matching bases. With 4 bases removed from V and 0 bases from J, the gap between germline ends came to 24 bases. The CDR3 is made up of 20 amino acids. The germline CDR1 and CDR2 sequences are PRHDT and FYEKMQ (reference sequence). The CDR3 reads CASSSTPGALRDSTNEKLFF. The CDR3 DNA follows: TGTGCCAGCAGCTCTACGCCGGGAGCCTTAAGGGACTCAACTAATGAAAAACTGTTTTTT.

The V and J genes are TRBV2 and TRBJ2-5, with 11 positions matching TRBD2. The CDR3 totals 16 residues. Per germline, CDR1 SNHLY and CDR2 FYNNEI. With V trimmed by 5 bases and J by 2 bases, 7 bases remained unmatched. The CDR3 protein is CASSPGGLAVQETQYF. The CDR3 bases are TGTGCCAGCAGTCCAGGGGGACTAGCGGTTCAAGAGACCCAGTACTTC.

V and J are TRBV5-1 and TRBJ2-1; TRBD1 agrees at 7 bases. Germline trimming cut 4 bases from V and 2 bases from J; bases unmatched to any gene: 3. Germline values: CDR1 SGHRS, CDR2 YFSETQ. The CDR3 contains 14 residues. The CDR3 loop is CASSPGQAYNEQFF. The DNA for the CDR3 is TGCGCCAGCAGCCCCGGACAGGCCTACAATGAGCAGTTCTTC. Complete variable domain (other parts from reference TRBV5-1 and TRBJ2-1): KAGVTQTPRYLIKTRGQQVTLSCSPISGHRSVSWYQQTPGQGLQFLFEYFSETQRNKGNFPGRFSGRQFSNSRSEMNVSTLELGDSALYLCASSPGQAYNEQFFGPGTRLTVL.

This chain connects TRBV27 to TRBJ1-5; 8 bases agree with TRBD1. The CDR3 extends over 14 amino acids. V lost 4 bases, J lost 4 bases, and 3 bases stayed unmatched. Germline CDR1 is MNHEY and CDR2 is SMNVEV (reference sequence). The CDR3: CASSYRGINQPQHF. The CDR3 region has the DNA TGTGCCAGCAGTTACAGGGGGATTAATCAGCCCCAGCATTTT.

The chain joins TRBV25-1 to TRBJ2-3, with D possibly matching TRBD1 (6 bases). Germline CDR1 and CDR2: MGHDK and SYGVNS. Trimming took 2 bases from V and 5 from J, leaving 14 bases between them. This CDR3 is built from 15 residues. The CDR3, as DNA: TGTGCCAGCAGTGAAAGGGCAGGGGTTGAAGATACGCAGTATTTT. Translated: CASSERAGVEDTQYF.

This sequence joins TRBV29-1 and TRBJ2-5; 12 bases are shared with TRBD2. Germline V gene lookup returns CDR1 SQVTM and CDR2 ANQGSEA. Unmatched junction bases numbered 13, after V lost 6 bases and J lost 5 bases. The CDR3 extends over 16 amino acids. This CDR3 is CSVTRLAGALRETQYF. CDR3 bases: TGCAGCGTCACCAGACTAGCGGGAGCATTGCGTGAGACCCAGTACTTC.

The CDR3 region is CASSYYLPGANVLTF. The DNA of the CDR3 is TGTGCCAGCAGCTACTACCTCCCTGGGGCCAACGTCCTGACTTTC. The rearrangement uses TRBV5-4 and TRBJ2-6; D is unresolved. The V and J ends lost 3 bases and 2 bases respectively, with 9 bases between them. Germline CDR1 SGHNT, CDR2 YYREEE (reference sequence). The CDR3 totals 15 residues.